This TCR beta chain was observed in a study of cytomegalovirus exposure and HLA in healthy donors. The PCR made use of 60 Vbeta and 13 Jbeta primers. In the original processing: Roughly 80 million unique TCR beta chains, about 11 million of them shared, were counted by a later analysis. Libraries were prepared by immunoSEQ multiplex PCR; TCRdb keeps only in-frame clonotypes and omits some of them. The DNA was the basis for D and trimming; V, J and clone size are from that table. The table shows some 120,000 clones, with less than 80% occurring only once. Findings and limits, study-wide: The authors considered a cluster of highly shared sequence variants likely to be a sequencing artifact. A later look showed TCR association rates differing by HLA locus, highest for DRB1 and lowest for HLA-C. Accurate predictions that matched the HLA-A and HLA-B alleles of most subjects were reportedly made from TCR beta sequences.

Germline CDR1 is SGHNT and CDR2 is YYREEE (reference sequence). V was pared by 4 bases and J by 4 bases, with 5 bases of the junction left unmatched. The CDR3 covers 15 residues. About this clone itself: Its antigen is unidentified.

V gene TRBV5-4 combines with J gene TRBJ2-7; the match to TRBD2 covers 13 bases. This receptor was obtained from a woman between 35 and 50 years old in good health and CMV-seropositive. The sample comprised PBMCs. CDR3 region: CASSTGTSGVYEQYF. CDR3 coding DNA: TGTGCCAGCAGCACCGGGACTAGCGGGGTATACGAGCAGTACTTC.